Below are 6 T cell receptor beta chains sequenced from a single sample in a study of blood T cells in healthy people across ages. A J-beta primer mix and a sample-barcoded 5' primer were used in a second PCR of about 6 to 12 cycles. TCRdb re-analysed the 5' RACE reads in MiXCR, keeping a single row per CDR3 protein. Among just over 800,000 distinct CDR3 sequences listed, under 80% were seen once. What was sequenced was blood. The receptors were sampled from a man aged 25-40 years in good health.

The chain carries TRBV7-2 and TRBJ1-2; tentatively, D is TRBD1 (5 bases). V gave up 6 bases and J gave up 6 bases, with 17 bases separating them. The germline CDR1 and CDR2 sequences are SGHTA and FQGNSA. The CDR3 loop spans 14 amino acids. The CDR3 DNA follows: TGTGCCAGCAGTGACGGGCGGGGGAACGATGGCTACACCTTC. This sequence encodes CASSDGRGNDGYTF.

Many counts were recorded for this clonotype. The chain has TRBV29-1 and TRBJ2-3; TRBD2 matches at 7 bases. With V trimmed by 6 bases and J by 3 bases, 9 bases remained unmatched. The CDR3 is made up of 14 amino acids. Looked up from germline, CDR1 is SQVTM and CDR2 is ANQGSEA. The CDR3 bases are TGCAGCGTCGCCGCCGGGGGAGGGACAGATACGCAGTATTTT. This gives the protein CSVAAGGGTDTQYF.

This chain links TRBV5-4 with TRBJ2-1, with 7 bases identical to TRBD2. CDR1 is SGHNT, CDR2 YYREEE, per germline (reference sequence). This CDR3 is built from 15 residues. V lost 5 bases and J lost 0; bases outside the gene matches: 5. CDR3 in DNA: TGTGCCAGCAGAGCGGGGAGTAGCTCCTACAATGAGCAGTTCTTC. Protein: CASRAGSSSYNEQFF. Based on the CDR3 plus reference TRBV5-4 and TRBJ2-1, the full variable domain is ETGVTQSPTHLIKTRGQQVTLRCSSQSGHNTVSWYQQALGQGPQFIFQYYREEENGRGNFPPRFSGLQFPNYSSELNVNALELDDSALYLCASRAGSSSYNEQFFGPGTRLTVL.

Here the CDR3 reads CASSQAKGTAGTDTQYF. CDR3 in DNA: TGTGCCAGCAGCCAAGCCAAGGGGACAGCCGGCACAGATACGCAGTATTTT. The V call is TRBV4-2, the J call TRBJ2-3, with TRBD1 matching over 7 bases. This CDR3 has 17 residues. J was trimmed by 1 base and V by 1 base; bases with no gene match: 8. The V gene's germline CDR1 is LGHNA and CDR2 YNFKEQ.

This clonotype has a handful of counts. V is TRBV20-1 and J is TRBJ2-3, with 8 bases that match TRBD2. Germline lookup yields CDR1 DFQATT and CDR2 SNEGSKA (reference sequence). The V segment lost 3 bases and the J segment 10 bases; nucleotides outside the gene matches: 12. There are 14 residues in the CDR3. The CDR3 reads CSASSRTSFLAQYF. In DNA, the CDR3 is TGCAGTGCTAGTTCCCGGACTAGCTTCCTGGCGCAGTATTTT.

CDR3 region: CASSQDSGVEKLFF. The CDR3 nucleotides are TGCGCCAGCAGCCAAGATTCCGGGGTCGAAAAACTGTTTTTT. The gene calls are TRBV4-3 and TRBJ1-4, with D unresolved. From germline, CDR1 is LGHNA and CDR2 YSLEER. V dropped 0 bases and J dropped 8 bases, with 10 bases sitting between them. CDR3 size: 14 residues.